The clone carrying this T cell receptor (beta chain) was recorded once. Antigen: not known. The data are from a study of shared clonotypes between healthy human individuals. Study in general: Donors were a couple of women and a few men aged 18 to 49.

V shed 5 bases and J 6 bases; nucleotides not matched to a gene: 3. The length of the CDR3 is 11 residues. CDR1 is SQVTM, CDR2 ANQGSEA, per germline. Whole-study results and caveats: Richness estimates generally favored naive over memory subsets. The sole specimen, blood, was sampled, and tissue repertoires likely differ. Sequencing depth was expected to influence donor clonotype sharing.

Naive-designated CD8 cells lacked CD45RO, were positively enriched for CCR7, and omitted terminally differentiated effector memory CD45RA+ cells. The repertoire was sequenced with immunoSEQ multiplex PCR; TCRdb's copy has only in-frame clones and lacks some. This sample has some 2.1 million clones, with roughly 95% found just once. The J gene is TRBJ2-7, the V gene TRBV29-1, with 8 bases lining up with TRBD2. The origin of this receptor is a man between 18 and 29 years old in good health. Some clones in this sample may be carry-over from other donors' samples. The specimen was naive CD8+ T cells from PBMCs. This chain's CDR3 is CSVSGRGEQYF. The CDR3 nucleotides read TGCAGCGTTAGCGGGAGAGGCGAGCAGTACTTC.